The 26 T cell receptor beta chains below come from one sample, sequenced in a study of shared clonotypes between healthy human individuals. Profiled with immunoSEQ multiplex PCR; TCRdb holds only in-frame clones, not every one. The sample has around 2,000,000 clones; just over 90% are singletons. Terminally differentiated effector memory CD45RA+ cells were excluded by CCR7 positive selection of CD45RO-negative cells. The material sequenced was naive CD8+ T cells from PBMCs. These receptors all come from a man between 18 and 35 years old in good health. Some clones in this sample may be carry-over from other donors' samples.

The genes are TRBV7-8 and TRBJ2-4; 13 bases map to TRBD2. Losses at the gene ends were 1 base for V and 5 bases for J; bases not matched to a gene: 5. CDR3 length: 17 amino acids. Germline lookup yields CDR1 SGHVS and CDR2 FQNEAQ. CDR3 DNA: TGTGCCAGCAGCTTAGGACTAGCGGGAGGAATACAAAACATTCAGTACTTC. It is translated as CASSLGLAGGIQNIQYF. The full variable domain, completed using reference TRBV7-8 and TRBJ2-4, is GAGVSQSPRYKVAKRGQDVALRCDPISGHVSLFWYQQALGQGPEFLTYFQNEAQLDKSGLPSDRFFAERPEGSVSTLKIQRTQQEDSAVYLCASSLGLAGGIQNIQYFGAGTRLSVL.

On this clone: The sample carries other DNA sequences with the same CDR3. The rearrangement uses TRBV5-1 and TRBJ2-7; 8 positions match TRBD1. Unmatched junction bases numbered 2, after V lost 3 bases and J lost 3 bases. The CDR3 is 13 amino acids. CDR1 and CDR2 (germline): SGHRS, YFSETQ. The CDR3 DNA follows: TGCGCCAGCAGCTATGGACAGGGCTACGAGCAGTACTTC. Translated, it gives CASSYGQGYEQYF.

This sequence joins TRBV15 and TRBJ2-3; D is perhaps TRBD1 (5 bases). Trimming removed 4 bases from V and 0 bases from J, with 14 bases in between. The CDR3 is 16 residues long. The germline CDR1 and CDR2 sequences are LNHNV and YYDKDF (reference sequence). As DNA, the CDR3 is TGTGCCACCAGCAACGGGCAGGGTGGTAGCACAGATACGCAGTATTTT. Translating gives CATSNGQGGSTDTQYF.

The rearrangement links TRBV29-1 to TRBJ1-5; D is unresolved. There are 16 residues in the CDR3. Trimming removed 1 base at V and 2 bases at J, with 15 bases between. The germline V gene has CDR1 SQVTM and CDR2 ANQGSEA. The CDR3 sequence is CSVEVDLLRGNQPQHF. The CDR3 nucleotides are TGCAGCGTTGAAGTGGACCTCCTCAGAGGCAATCAGCCCCAGCATTTT.

The chain links TRBV19 to TRBJ2-1, with no clear D. This CDR3 comprises 10 residues. CDR1 is LNHDA and CDR2 is SQIVND in the germline V gene (reference sequence). V was trimmed by 7 bases and J by 5 bases, leaving 3 bases between them. The CDR3 region has the DNA TGTGCCAGTAAGGACAATGAGCAGTTCTTC. Amino acid sequence: CASKDNEQFF.

The chain recombines TRBV19 with TRBJ1-1; 7 bases fit TRBD1. Trimming removed 5 bases from V and 0 bases from J; junction bases left unmatched: 9. The germline CDR1 and CDR2 sequences are LNHDA and SQIVND (reference sequence). The CDR3 is made up of 16 amino acids. CDR3 nucleotide sequence: TGTGCCAGTAGTCTGAGGGACAGTAGAGTGAACACTGAAGCTTTCTTT. This gives the protein CASSLRDSRVNTEAFF.

This chain uses TRBV5-4 with TRBJ2-2; TRBD2 matches at 10 bases. Trimming removed 4 bases from V and 6 bases from J; junction bases left unmatched: 9. The CDR3 loop spans 16 amino acids. Germline loops: CDR1 SGHNT, CDR2 YYREEE (reference sequence). CDR3: CASSRLGAGGAGELFF. CDR3 bases: TGTGCCAGCAGCCGACTGGGAGCGGGAGGGGCCGGGGAGCTGTTTTTT.

V gene TRBV19 combines with J gene TRBJ2-2, with D possibly TRBD1 on 7 matching bases. This CDR3 region has 15 residues. V lost 3 bases to trimming and J lost 6 bases, with 14 bases between them. Germline V gene lookup returns CDR1 LNHDA and CDR2 SQIVND (reference sequence). CDR3 nucleotides: TGTGCCAGTAGTATGGGCAGGGGGGTCCCCGGGGAGCTGTTTTTT. Protein product: CASSMGRGVPGELFF.

With respect to this clone: This same CDR3 is encoded by further DNA sequences in the sample. The chain couples TRBV27 to TRBJ2-7; TRBD2 might be the D (6 bases). CDR1 and CDR2 from the germline V gene are MNHEY and SMNVEV (reference sequence). Trimming took 5 bases from V and 3 from J, leaving 11 bases between them. CDR3 length: 13 residues. Here the CDR3 reads CASSESGSYEQYF. CDR3 in DNA: TGTGCCAGCAGTGAGTCCGGGAGCTACGAGCAGTACTTC.

The rearrangement uses TRBV7-8 and TRBJ2-7; D gene unclear. The germline CDR1 and CDR2 sequences are SGHVS and FQNEAQ. This CDR3 contains 14 residues. With 4 bases removed from V and 4 bases from J, the gap between germline ends came to 14 bases. The CDR3: CASSSRSGMYEQYF. CDR3 sequence (DNA): TGTGCCAGCAGCTCGCGAAGTGGAATGTACGAGCAGTACTTC.

This clone has just one count. This CDR3 is CSVGNPTDSGNTIYF. The CDR3 bases are TGCAGCGTTGGAAACCCGACAGACTCTGGAAACACCATATATTTT. The V gene is TRBV29-1, the J gene TRBJ1-3; tentatively, D is TRBD1 (5 bases). The CDR3 length is 15 residues. Trimming removed 4 bases at V and 0 bases at J, with 13 bases between. From germline, CDR1 is SQVTM and CDR2 ANQGSEA.

The rearrangement uses TRBV11-2 and TRBJ2-7; D is perhaps TRBD1 (6 bases). V lost 5 bases and J 6 bases, leaving 17 bases between the germline ends. Per germline, CDR1 SGHAT and CDR2 FQNNGV. The CDR3 has 14 amino acids. CDR3: CASSARTVLSEQYF. The CDR3 DNA reads TGTGCCAGCAGCGCGAGGACAGTTTTAAGCGAGCAGTACTTC.

The CDR3 sequence: CASTSGRKHTDTQYF. As DNA, the CDR3 is TGTGCCAGCACTAGCGGGAGGAAACACACAGATACGCAGTATTTT. The V call is TRBV25-1, the J call TRBJ2-3; 11 bases are a match to TRBD2. V lost 7 bases, J lost 2 bases, and 5 bases stayed unmatched. This CDR3 is built from 15 residues. CDR1 and CDR2 from the germline V gene are MGHDK and SYGVNS.

The gene calls are TRBV9 and TRBJ2-3; D uncertain. CDR3 size: 14 residues. CDR1 and CDR2 from the germline V gene are SGDLS and YYNGEE. Trimming pared 3 bases from V and 6 bases from J, leaving 14 bases between. The CDR3 loop is CASSGRFSSDTQYF. The DNA of the CDR3 is TGTGCCAGCAGCGGCCGTTTTAGCTCGGATACGCAGTATTTT.

This clone appeared a few times. The sample contains more than one DNA sequence encoding this CDR3. The chain has TRBV7-8 and TRBJ1-5; D not resolved. The CDR3 totals 12 residues. V lost 1 base and J 7 bases, leaving 5 bases between the germline ends. The V gene's germline CDR1 is SGHVS and CDR2 FQNEAQ. The CDR3 nucleotides are TGTGCCAGCAGCTTAGGAACCCAGCCCCAGCATTTT. This encodes CASSLGTQPQHF.

The chain is built from TRBV5-6 and TRBJ2-7; D is undetermined. Germline values: CDR1 SGHDT, CDR2 YYEEEE. The ends were cut back, 3 bases at V and 0 bases at J, with 7 bases in the middle. This CDR3 spans 13 amino acids. CDR3 sequence reads: CASSWPSSYEQYF. DNA for the CDR3: TGTGCCAGCAGCTGGCCATCCTCCTACGAGCAGTACTTC.

The genes are TRBV5-8 and TRBJ2-7; unclear D gene. The germline gives CDR1 SGHTS, CDR2 YDEGEE. The CDR3 length is 13 residues. The V and J ends lost 5 bases and 2 bases respectively, with 11 bases between them. This CDR3 reads CASRTPGTYEQYF. In DNA form, the CDR3 reads TGTGCCAGCAGAACTCCCGGCACCTACGAGCAGTACTTC.

The rearrangement uses TRBV11-1 and TRBJ1-1; D might be TRBD1 (5 bases). V lost 3 bases and J 1 base, leaving 15 bases between the germline ends. CDR3 size: 16 residues. CDR1 is SGHAT, CDR2 FQDESV, per germline (reference sequence). CDR3 sequence reads: CASSFSGLGANTEAFF. The CDR3 DNA reads as TGTGCCAGCAGCTTCTCTGGACTAGGGGCGAACACTGAAGCTTTCTTT.

The J gene is TRBJ2-5, the V gene TRBV27, with D unclear. The DNA end lines up better with TRBJ2-7; the J call may be wrong. From germline, CDR1 is MNHEY and CDR2 SMNVEV (reference sequence). The CDR3 runs to 14 residues. The CDR3 region has the DNA TGTGCCAGCAGTCGGGCCACGCGGACCTACGAGCAGTACTTC. The encoded protein is CASSRATRTYEQYF.

V usage is TRBV7-9 and J usage is TRBJ1-5, with D perhaps TRBD1 (6 bases). This CDR3 is 14 amino acids long. The germline CDR1 and CDR2 sequences are SEHNR and FQNEAQ (reference sequence). V was trimmed by 5 bases and J by 6 bases, leaving 14 bases between them. Written as DNA, the CDR3 is TGTGCCAGCAGCCGGACAGAGGTGGGTCAGCCCCAGCATTTT. It codes for CASSRTEVGQPQHF.

The chain has TRBV19 and TRBJ1-1; 7 bases match TRBD1. Germline trimming cut 2 bases from V and 1 base from J; bases unmatched to any gene: 4. The CDR3 runs to 15 residues. Germline-derived CDR1 and CDR2 are LNHDA and SQIVND (reference sequence). The CDR3 is CASSIQGVKNTEAFF. DNA for the CDR3: TGTGCCAGTAGTATACAGGGGGTAAAGAACACTGAAGCTTTCTTT.

Concerning this clone: The identical CDR3 is also encoded by other nucleotide sequences in the sample. This sequence joins TRBV27 and TRBJ2-2; D is ambiguous. The CDR3 has 15 residues. V gave up 1 base and J gave up 1 base, with 7 bases separating them. Germline V lookup: CDR1 MNHEY, CDR2 SMNVEV (reference sequence). CDR3 amino acids: CASSLLARNTGELFF. DNA of the CDR3: TGTGCCAGCAGTTTATTAGCCAGGAACACCGGGGAGCTGTTTTTT.

The rearrangement uses TRBV7-9 and TRBJ2-2, with TRBD2 matching 9 bases. The CDR3 extends over 15 amino acids. The V gene end was trimmed by 7 bases and the J gene end by 6 bases; junction bases not matched to a gene: 9. Germline-derived CDR1 and CDR2 are SEHNR and FQNEAQ (reference sequence). CDR3 DNA: TGTGCCAGCACGGGGGTAGCGGGAGCCTCCGGGGAGCTGTTTTTT. It translates to CASTGVAGASGELFF.

The gene calls are TRBV11-2 and TRBJ2-4; D might be TRBD2 (7 bases). Germline V lookup: CDR1 SGHAT, CDR2 FQNNGV. The CDR3 totals 17 residues. Trimming removed 4 bases at V and 7 bases at J, with 23 bases between. CDR3 in DNA: TGTGCCAGCAGCTCCCACCCAGGGACTAAAGGGGGTAACATTCAGTACTTC. Its translation is CASSSHPGTKGGNIQYF.

The rearrangement uses TRBV10-3 and TRBJ2-1; TRBD2 matches at 10 bases. Germline CDR1 reads ENHRY; CDR2 reads SYGVKD. The CDR3 length is 13 residues. The V segment lost 8 bases and the J segment 5 bases; nucleotides outside the gene matches: 3. DNA for the CDR3: TGTGCCATCGGACTAGCGGCTAACAATGAGCAGTTCTTC. The encoded protein is CAIGLAANNEQFF.

The chain combines TRBV6-5 with TRBJ2-2, with D unclear. Trimming shortened V by 6 bases and J by 6 bases, and 14 bases separated the two germline ends. Germline V gives CDR1 MNHEY, CDR2 SVGAGI. The length of the CDR3 is 14 residues. The CDR3 DNA sequence: TGTGCCAGCAGAATTACCAGGATCCCCGGGGAGCTGTTTTTT. Protein sequence: CASRITRIPGELFF.